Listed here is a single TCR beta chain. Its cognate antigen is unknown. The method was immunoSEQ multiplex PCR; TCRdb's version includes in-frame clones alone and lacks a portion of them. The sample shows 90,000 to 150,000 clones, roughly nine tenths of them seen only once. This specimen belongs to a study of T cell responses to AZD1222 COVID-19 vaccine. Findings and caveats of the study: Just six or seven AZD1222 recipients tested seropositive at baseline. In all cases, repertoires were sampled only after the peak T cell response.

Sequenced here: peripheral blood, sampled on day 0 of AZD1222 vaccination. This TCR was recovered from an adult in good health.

The CDR3 coding sequence is TGTGCCTGGACCACAACCGGCGGGGAGCTGTTTTTT. It codes for CAWTTTGGELFF. The chain combines TRBV30 with TRBJ2-2; D is unclear. CDR3 length equals 12 residues. In germline, CDR1 is GTSNPN, CDR2 SVGIG (reference sequence). V gave up 4 bases and J gave up 7 bases, with 10 bases separating them.